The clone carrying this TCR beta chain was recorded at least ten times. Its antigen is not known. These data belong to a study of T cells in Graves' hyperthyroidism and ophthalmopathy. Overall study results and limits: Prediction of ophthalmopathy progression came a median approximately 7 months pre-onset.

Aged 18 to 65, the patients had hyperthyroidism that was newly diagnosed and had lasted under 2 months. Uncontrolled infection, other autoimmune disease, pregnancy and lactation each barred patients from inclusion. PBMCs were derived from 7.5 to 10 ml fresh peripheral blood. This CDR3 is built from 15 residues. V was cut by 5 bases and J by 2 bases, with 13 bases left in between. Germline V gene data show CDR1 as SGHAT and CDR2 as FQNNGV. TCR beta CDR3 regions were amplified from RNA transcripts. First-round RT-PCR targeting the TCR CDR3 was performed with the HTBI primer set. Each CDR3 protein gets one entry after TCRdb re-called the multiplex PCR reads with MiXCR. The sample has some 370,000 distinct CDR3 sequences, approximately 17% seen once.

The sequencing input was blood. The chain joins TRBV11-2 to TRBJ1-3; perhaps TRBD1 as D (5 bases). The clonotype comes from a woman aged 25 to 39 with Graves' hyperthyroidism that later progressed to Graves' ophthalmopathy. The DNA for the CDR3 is TGTGCCAGCAGCCTCTATCAGGGTACTGGAAACACCATATATTTT. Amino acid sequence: CASSLYQGTGNTIYF.